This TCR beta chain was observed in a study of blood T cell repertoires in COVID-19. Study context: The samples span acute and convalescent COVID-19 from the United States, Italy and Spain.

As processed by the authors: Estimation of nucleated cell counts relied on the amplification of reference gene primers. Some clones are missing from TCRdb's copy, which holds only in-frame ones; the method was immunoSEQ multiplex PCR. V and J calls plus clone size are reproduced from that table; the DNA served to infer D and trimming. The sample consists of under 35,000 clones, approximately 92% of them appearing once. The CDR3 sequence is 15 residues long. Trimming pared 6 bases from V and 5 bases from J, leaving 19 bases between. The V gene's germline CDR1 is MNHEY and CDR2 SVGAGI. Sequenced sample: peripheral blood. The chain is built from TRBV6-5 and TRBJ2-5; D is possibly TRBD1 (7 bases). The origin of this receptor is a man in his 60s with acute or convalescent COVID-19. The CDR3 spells CASRPAFSGGETQYF. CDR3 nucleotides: TGTGCCAGCAGGCCGGCCTTTTCAGGGGGGGAGACCCAGTACTTC.